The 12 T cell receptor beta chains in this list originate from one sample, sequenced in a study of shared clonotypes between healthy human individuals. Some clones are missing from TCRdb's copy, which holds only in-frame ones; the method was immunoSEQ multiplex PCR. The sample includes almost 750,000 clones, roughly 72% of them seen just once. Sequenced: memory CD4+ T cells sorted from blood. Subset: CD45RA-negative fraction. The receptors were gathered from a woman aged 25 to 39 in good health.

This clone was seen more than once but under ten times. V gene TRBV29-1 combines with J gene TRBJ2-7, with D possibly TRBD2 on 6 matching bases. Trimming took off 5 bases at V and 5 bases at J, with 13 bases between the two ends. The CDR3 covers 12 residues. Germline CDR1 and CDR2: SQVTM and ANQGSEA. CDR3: CSVRRGGDEQYF. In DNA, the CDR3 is TGCAGCGTTCGGCGGGGAGGCGACGAGCAGTACTTC.

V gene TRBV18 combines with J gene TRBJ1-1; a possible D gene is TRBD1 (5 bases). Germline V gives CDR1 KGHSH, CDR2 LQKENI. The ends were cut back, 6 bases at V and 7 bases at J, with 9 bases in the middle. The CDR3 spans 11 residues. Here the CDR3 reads CASSGGGEAFF. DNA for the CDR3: TGTGCCAGCTCCGGTGGGGGTGAAGCTTTCTTT.

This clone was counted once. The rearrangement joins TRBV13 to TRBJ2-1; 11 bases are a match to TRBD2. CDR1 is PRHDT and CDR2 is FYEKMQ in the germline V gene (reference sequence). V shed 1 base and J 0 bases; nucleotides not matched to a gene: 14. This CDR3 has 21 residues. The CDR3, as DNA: TGTGCCAGCAGCTTAGAGTACGGGCTAGCGGGAGGTCTCAGCTCCTACAATGAGCAGTTCTTC. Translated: CASSLEYGLAGGLSSYNEQFF.

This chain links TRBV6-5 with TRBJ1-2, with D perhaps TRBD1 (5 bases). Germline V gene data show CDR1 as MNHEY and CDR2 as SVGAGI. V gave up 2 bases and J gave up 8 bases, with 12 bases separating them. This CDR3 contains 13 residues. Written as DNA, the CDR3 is TGTGCCAGCAGTTACGGTGCAGGGACCGGCTACACCTTC. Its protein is CASSYGAGTGYTF.

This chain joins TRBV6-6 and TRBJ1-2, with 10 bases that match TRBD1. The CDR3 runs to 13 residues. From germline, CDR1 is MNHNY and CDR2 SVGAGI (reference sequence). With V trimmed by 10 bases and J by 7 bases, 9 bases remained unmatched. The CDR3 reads CATPDRGLFGYTF. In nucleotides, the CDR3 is TGTGCCACTCCAGACAGGGGGCTTTTTGGCTACACCTTC.

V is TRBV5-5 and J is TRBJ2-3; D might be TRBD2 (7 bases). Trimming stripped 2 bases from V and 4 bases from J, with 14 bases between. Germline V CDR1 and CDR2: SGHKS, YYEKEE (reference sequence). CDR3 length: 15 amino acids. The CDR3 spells CASSLTGGDADTQYF. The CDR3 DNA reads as TGTGCCAGCAGCTTAACGGGGGGCGATGCAGATACGCAGTATTTT.

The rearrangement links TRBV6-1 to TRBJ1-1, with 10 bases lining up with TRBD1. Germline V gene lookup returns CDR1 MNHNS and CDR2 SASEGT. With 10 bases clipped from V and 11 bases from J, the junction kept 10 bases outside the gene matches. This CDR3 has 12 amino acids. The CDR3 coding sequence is TGTGCCACGGGGACAGGGGAATCGTCGGCTTTCTTT. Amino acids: CATGTGESSAFF.

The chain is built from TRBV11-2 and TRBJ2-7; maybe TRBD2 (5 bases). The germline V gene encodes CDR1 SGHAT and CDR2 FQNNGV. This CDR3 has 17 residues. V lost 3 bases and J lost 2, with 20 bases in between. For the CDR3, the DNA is TGTGCCAGCAGCTTGGAGGACCCCGGGGTCTACCCCTACGAGCAGTACTTC. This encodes CASSLEDPGVYPYEQYF.

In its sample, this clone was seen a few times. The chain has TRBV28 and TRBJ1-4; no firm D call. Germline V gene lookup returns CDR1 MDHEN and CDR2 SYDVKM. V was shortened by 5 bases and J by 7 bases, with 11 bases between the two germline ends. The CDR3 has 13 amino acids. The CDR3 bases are TGTGCCAGCAGTAGGTCCGCGGGTGAAAAACTGTTTTTT. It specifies CASSRSAGEKLFF.

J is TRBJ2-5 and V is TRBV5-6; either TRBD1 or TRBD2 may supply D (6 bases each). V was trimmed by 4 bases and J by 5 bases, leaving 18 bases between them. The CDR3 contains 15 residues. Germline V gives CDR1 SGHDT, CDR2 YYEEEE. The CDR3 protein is CASSPVLGGGETQYF. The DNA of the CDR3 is TGTGCCAGCAGCCCCGTCCTAGGGGGAGGCGAGACCCAGTACTTC.

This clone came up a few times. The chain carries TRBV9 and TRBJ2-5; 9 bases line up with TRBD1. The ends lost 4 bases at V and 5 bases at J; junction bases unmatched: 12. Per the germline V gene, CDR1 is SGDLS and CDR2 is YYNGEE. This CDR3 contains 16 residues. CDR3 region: CASSRSVGTGLETQYF. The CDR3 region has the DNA TGTGCCAGCAGCCGTTCCGTTGGGACAGGGTTGGAGACCCAGTACTTC.

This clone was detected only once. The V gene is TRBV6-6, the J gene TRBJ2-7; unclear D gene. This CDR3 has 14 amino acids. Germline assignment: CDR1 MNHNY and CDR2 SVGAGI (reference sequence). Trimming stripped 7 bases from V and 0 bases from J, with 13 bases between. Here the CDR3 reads CASNLGSSSYEQYF. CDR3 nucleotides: TGTGCCAGCAACCTGGGCTCGAGCTCCTACGAGCAGTACTTC.